The next 17 T cell receptor beta chains were all read from a single sample in a study of blood T cell repertoires in COVID-19. TCRdb keeps only in-frame clones here, not all; method: immunoSEQ multiplex PCR. Of roughly 250,000 clones in the sample, around 81% were seen once. Sequenced sample: peripheral blood. The receptors here all came from a woman aged 55-69 years with active or convalescent COVID-19.

The chain employs TRBV2 and TRBJ1-2; tentative D call: TRBD1 (6 bases). V shed 5 bases and J shed 7 bases, with 17 bases lying between them. This CDR3 region has 14 residues. CDR1 is SNHLY, CDR2 FYNNEI, per germline. The CDR3 DNA sequence: TGTGCCAGCAGTCAGGGGTGGGACGGCGGTGGCTACACCTTC. This translates into CASSQGWDGGGYTF.

This rearrangement joins TRBV28 to TRBJ2-1, with 12 bases aligning to TRBD2. The J segment lost 6 bases and the V segment lost 4 bases, leaving 4 bases of the junction unmatched. There are 15 residues in the CDR3. Germline V CDR1 and CDR2: MDHEN, SYDVKM. For the CDR3, the DNA is TGTGCCAGCAGTTCTCTAGCGGGGGGGCTCAATGAGCAGTTCTTC. This gives the protein CASSSLAGGLNEQFF.

The rearrangement uses TRBV7-2 and TRBJ2-2, with 12 bases matching TRBD2. The CDR3 sequence is 18 residues long. J gave up 9 bases and V 3 bases, and 14 bases lay outside the gene matches. Germline CDR1 reads SGHTA; CDR2 reads FQGNSA. The CDR3 DNA follows: TGTGCCAGCAGCTTCCATGAGACTAGCGGGGGACATACGTGGGAGCTGTTTTTT. Its translation is CASSFHETSGGHTWELFF.

The rearrangement joins TRBV28 to TRBJ1-2; TRBD1 matches at 9 bases. CDR1 MDHEN and CDR2 SYDVKM come from the germline V gene. Germline trimming cut 3 bases from V and 7 bases from J; bases unmatched to any gene: 6. This CDR3 comprises 14 residues. The CDR3 reads CASSLGQGPSGYTF. CDR3 nucleotides: TGTGCCAGCAGTTTGGGACAGGGTCCCTCTGGCTACACCTTC.

V is TRBV5-4 and J is TRBJ2-3, with TRBD2 identical over 8 bases. The CDR3 runs 17 residues. Germline loops: CDR1 SGHNT, CDR2 YYREEE (reference sequence). V lost 1 base, J lost 4 bases, and 11 bases stayed unmatched. The CDR3 loop is CASSLPGGPGLADTQYF. The CDR3 bases are TGTGCCAGCAGCTTGCCGGGGGGGCCAGGGTTGGCAGATACGCAGTATTTT.

This chain links TRBV30 with TRBJ1-2; 9 bases fit TRBD1. The CDR3 totals 13 residues. The J segment lost 6 bases and the V segment lost 4 bases, leaving 6 bases of the junction unmatched. Per germline, CDR1 GTSNPN and CDR2 SVGIG (reference sequence). CDR3 residues: CAWNRDRVHGYTF. CDR3 nucleotide sequence: TGTGCCTGGAACCGGGACAGGGTGCATGGCTACACCTTC. The full variable domain, completed using reference TRBV30 and TRBJ1-2, is SQTIHQWPATLVQPVGSPLSLECTVEGTSNPNLYWYRQAAGRGLQLLFYSVGIGQISSEVPQNLSASRPQDRQFILSSKKLLLSDSGFYLCAWNRDRVHGYTFGSGTRLTVV.

This clone appeared a single time. The V call is TRBV2, the J call TRBJ2-1; D not certain. There are 10 residues in the CDR3. Deletions cut 5 bases from V and 12 bases from J, with 8 bases between. CDR1 is SNHLY, CDR2 FYNNEI, per germline. CDR3 protein: CASSPGRQFF. The CDR3 nucleotides are TGTGCCAGCAGTCCGGGTCGGCAGTTCTTC. Full variable domain (remainder filled in from reference TRBV2 and TRBJ2-1): EPEVTQTPSHQVTQMGQEVILRCVPISNHLYFYWYRQILGQKVEFLVSFYNNEISEKSEIFDDQFSVERPDGSNFTLKIRSTKLEDSAMYFCASSPGRQFFGPGTRLTVL.

On this clone: The junction shows a germline mismatch at one end, possibly a read error. V and J are TRBV7-7 and TRBJ2-5; 8 bases align to TRBD1. Germline loops: CDR1 SSHAT, CDR2 FNYEAQ (reference sequence). This CDR3 region has 15 residues. DNA of the CDR3: TGTGCTAGCAGCCCGGGCAGGGGGCTGGTAGAGACCCAGTACTTC. Its protein product is CASSPGRGLVETQYF.

This clone turned up a few times. The sample carries other DNA sequences with the same CDR3. The gene calls are TRBV29-1 and TRBJ1-4; D remains unclear. The CDR3 is 14 amino acids. V was cut by 3 bases and J by 0 bases, with 8 bases left in between. Germline CDR1 SQVTM, CDR2 ANQGSEA. The CDR3 nucleotides read TGCAGCGTTGAGGGCACCGCAACTAATGAAAAACTGTTTTTT. Translated, it gives CSVEGTATNEKLFF. Drawing the rest from reference TRBV29-1 and TRBJ1-4, the complete variable domain is SAVISQKPSRDICQRGTSLTIQCQVDSQVTMMFWYRQQPGQSLTLIATANQGSEATYESGFVIDKFPISRPNLTFSTLTVSNMSPEDSSIYLCSVEGTATNEKLFFGSGTQLSVL.

This rearrangement joins TRBV5-4 to TRBJ2-7; the D gene is possibly TRBD2 (6 bases). Trimming took 4 bases from V and 0 from J, leaving 20 bases between them. This CDR3 spans 17 amino acids. The germline V gene encodes CDR1 SGHNT and CDR2 YYREEE (reference sequence). The CDR3 DNA reads TGTGCCAGCAGCCGGGCCGTTTTCGGGGGAATCTCCTACGAGCAGTACTTC. This sequence encodes CASSRAVFGGISYEQYF.

The rearrangement uses TRBV9 and TRBJ2-1; D is uncertain. Germline V gives CDR1 SGDLS, CDR2 YYNGEE. This CDR3 region has 17 residues. Trimming took off 0 bases at V and 2 bases at J, with 15 bases between the two ends. CDR3 loop: CASSVVYSPLTYNEQFF. CDR3 nucleotides: TGTGCCAGCAGCGTAGTCTACTCCCCACTGACCTACAATGAGCAGTTCTTC.

This clone was counted only a few times. The chain couples TRBV27 to TRBJ2-3; possible D gene TRBD2, 7 bases. Germline V lookup: CDR1 MNHEY, CDR2 SMNVEV (reference sequence). V was pared by 7 bases and J by 4 bases, with 33 bases between. The CDR3 runs 20 residues. The CDR3 sequence is CASTPLGGRPLVRPADTQYF. The DNA of the CDR3 is TGTGCCAGCACCCCTCTGGGGGGGCGGCCCTTAGTTAGGCCCGCAGATACGCAGTATTTT.

This chain joins TRBV19 and TRBJ1-5, with 7 bases lining up with TRBD1. The V segment lost 5 bases and the J segment 7 bases; nucleotides outside the gene matches: 5. This CDR3 comprises 13 residues. Germline CDR1 and CDR2: LNHDA and SQIVND (reference sequence). CDR3 protein: CASSRDREQPQHF. The CDR3, as DNA: TGTGCCAGTAGTCGTGACAGGGAACAGCCCCAGCATTTT.

CDR3 loop: CASLAGGETQYF. The DNA for the CDR3 is TGTGCCAGTCTAGCGGGGGGGGAGACCCAGTACTTC. This chain uses TRBV2 with TRBJ2-5; 12 nucleotides agree with TRBD2. From germline, CDR1 is SNHLY and CDR2 FYNNEI. The ends lost 9 bases at V and 5 bases at J; junction bases unmatched: 1. This CDR3 spans 12 amino acids.

This clone was observed a handful of times. This sequence joins TRBV5-1 and TRBJ1-4; 7 bases match TRBD1. The V gene end was trimmed by 4 bases and the J gene end by 10 bases; junction bases not matched to a gene: 10. The CDR3 consists of 14 residues. Germline lookup yields CDR1 SGHRS and CDR2 YFSETQ. The CDR3 region has the DNA TGCGCCAGCAGCCCCGGGACAGCCGGGGGAAAACTGTTTTTT. Its protein product is CASSPGTAGGKLFF. The full variable domain, completed using reference TRBV5-1 and TRBJ1-4, is KAGVTQTPRYLIKTRGQQVTLSCSPISGHRSVSWYQQTPGQGLQFLFEYFSETQRNKGNFPGRFSGRQFSNSRSEMNVSTLELGDSALYLCASSPGTAGGKLFFGSGTQLSVL.

The CDR3 spells CASSLSTGGAYPEAFF. The CDR3 region has the DNA TGTGCCAGCAGCTTAAGCACAGGGGGCGCGTACCCTGAAGCTTTCTTT. This chain uses TRBV11-2 with TRBJ1-1; TRBD1 matches at 9 bases. The J segment lost 6 bases and the V segment lost 2 bases, leaving 10 bases of the junction unmatched. The germline V gene has CDR1 SGHAT and CDR2 FQNNGV. The CDR3 runs to 16 residues.

The V gene is TRBV7-9, the J gene TRBJ1-4; D is uncertain. The CDR3 has 15 amino acids. Trimming shortened V by 2 bases and J by 2 bases, and 9 bases separated the two germline ends. Germline CDR1 SEHNR, CDR2 FQNEAQ (reference sequence). CDR3 in amino acids: CASSLSGGTNEKLFF. CDR3 nucleotides: TGTGCCAGCAGCTTATCCGGTGGTACTAATGAAAAACTGTTTTTT.